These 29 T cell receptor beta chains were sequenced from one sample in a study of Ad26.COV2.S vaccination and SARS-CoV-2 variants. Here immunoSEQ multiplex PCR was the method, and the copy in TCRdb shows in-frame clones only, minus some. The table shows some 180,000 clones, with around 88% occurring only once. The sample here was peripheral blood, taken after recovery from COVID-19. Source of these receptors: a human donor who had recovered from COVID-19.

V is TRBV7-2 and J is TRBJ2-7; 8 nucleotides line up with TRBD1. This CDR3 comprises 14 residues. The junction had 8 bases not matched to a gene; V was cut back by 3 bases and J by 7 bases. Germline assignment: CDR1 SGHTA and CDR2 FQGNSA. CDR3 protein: CASSFGAGGSEQYF. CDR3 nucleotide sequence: TGTGCCAGCAGCTTTGGGGCAGGGGGCTCGGAGCAGTACTTC.

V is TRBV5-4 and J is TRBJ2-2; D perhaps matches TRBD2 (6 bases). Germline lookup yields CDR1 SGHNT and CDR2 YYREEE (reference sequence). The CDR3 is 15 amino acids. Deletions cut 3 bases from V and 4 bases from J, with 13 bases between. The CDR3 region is CASSSAGSGTGELFF. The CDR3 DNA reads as TGTGCCAGCAGCTCCGCGGGTAGCGGCACCGGGGAGCTGTTTTTT.

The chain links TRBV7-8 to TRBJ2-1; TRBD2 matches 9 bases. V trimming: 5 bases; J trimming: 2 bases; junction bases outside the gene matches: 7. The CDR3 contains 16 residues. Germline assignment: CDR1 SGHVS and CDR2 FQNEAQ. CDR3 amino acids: CASSPAGGGAYNEQFF. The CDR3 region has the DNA TGTGCCAGCAGCCCCGCGGGCGGGGGGGCCTACAATGAGCAGTTCTTC.

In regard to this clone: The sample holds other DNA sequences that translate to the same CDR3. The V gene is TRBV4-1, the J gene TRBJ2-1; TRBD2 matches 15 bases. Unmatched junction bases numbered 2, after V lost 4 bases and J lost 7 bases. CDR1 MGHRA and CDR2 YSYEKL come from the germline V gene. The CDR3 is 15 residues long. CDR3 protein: CASSPGLAGGNEQFF. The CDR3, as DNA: TGCGCCAGCAGCCCGGGACTAGCGGGGGGAAATGAGCAGTTCTTC.

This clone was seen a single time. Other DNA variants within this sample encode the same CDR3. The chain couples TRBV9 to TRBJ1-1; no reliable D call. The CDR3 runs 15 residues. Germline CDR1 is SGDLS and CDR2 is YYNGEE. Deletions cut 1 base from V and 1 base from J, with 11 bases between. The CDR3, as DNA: TGTGCCAGCAGCGTAAATAAGGAACGGAACACTGAAGCTTTCTTT. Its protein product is CASSVNKERNTEAFF.

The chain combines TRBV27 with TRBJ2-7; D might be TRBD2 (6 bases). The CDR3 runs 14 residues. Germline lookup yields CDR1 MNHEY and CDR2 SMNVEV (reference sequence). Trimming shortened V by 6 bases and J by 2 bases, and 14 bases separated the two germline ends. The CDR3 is CASSRGRRAYEQYF. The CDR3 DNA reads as TGTGCCAGCAGCCGAGGGCGGAGGGCCTACGAGCAGTACTTC.

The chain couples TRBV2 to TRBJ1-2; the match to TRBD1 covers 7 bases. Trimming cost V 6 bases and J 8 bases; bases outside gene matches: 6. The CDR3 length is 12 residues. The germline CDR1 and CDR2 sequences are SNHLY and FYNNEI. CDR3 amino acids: CASSQGGWGYTF. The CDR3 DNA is TGTGCCAGCAGCCAGGGGGGCTGGGGCTACACCTTC.

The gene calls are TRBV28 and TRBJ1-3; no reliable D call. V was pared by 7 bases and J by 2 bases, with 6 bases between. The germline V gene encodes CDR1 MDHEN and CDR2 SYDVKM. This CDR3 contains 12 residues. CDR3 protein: CASKAAGNTIYF. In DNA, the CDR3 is TGTGCCAGCAAGGCAGCTGGAAACACCATATATTTT.

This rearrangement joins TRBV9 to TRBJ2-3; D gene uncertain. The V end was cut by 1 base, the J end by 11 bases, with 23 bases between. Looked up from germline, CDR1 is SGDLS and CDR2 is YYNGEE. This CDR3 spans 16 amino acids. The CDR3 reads CASSVRSLEDPFKQYF. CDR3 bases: TGTGCCAGCAGCGTAAGAAGCCTGGAAGACCCTTTTAAGCAGTATTTT.

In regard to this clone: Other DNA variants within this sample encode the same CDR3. The DNA of the CDR3 is TGTGCCAGCAGCTTGGCTAGCGGGCCCCAAGAGACCCAGTACTTC. As protein: CASSLASGPQETQYF. This chain connects TRBV5-4 to TRBJ2-5, with 8 bases fitting TRBD2. The V segment lost 0 bases and the J segment 1 base; nucleotides outside the gene matches: 2. This CDR3 spans 15 amino acids. The germline V gene encodes CDR1 SGHNT and CDR2 YYREEE (reference sequence). Combining the CDR3 with reference TRBV5-4 and TRBJ2-5 gives the whole variable domain ETGVTQSPTHLIKTRGQQVTLRCSSQSGHNTVSWYQQALGQGPQFIFQYYREEENGRGNFPPRFSGLQFPNYSSELNVNALELDDSALYLCASSLASGPQETQYFGPGTRLLVL.

In nucleotides, the CDR3 is TGCGCCAGCAGCCAAGGGGCAGCTCGCTCCTATAATTCACCCCTCCACTTT. Protein sequence: CASSQGAARSYNSPLHF. The chain has TRBV4-1 and TRBJ1-6; no firm D call. The CDR3 covers 17 residues. The V gene lost 1 base and the J gene lost 0 bases, with 10 bases spanning the gap. CDR1 and CDR2 from the germline V gene are MGHRA and YSYEKL.

This CDR3 is CASNNPYNEQFF. As DNA, the CDR3 is TGTGCCAGCAACAATCCCTACAATGAGCAGTTCTTC. The chain recombines TRBV27 with TRBJ2-1, with no clear D. The CDR3 consists of 12 residues. Trimming removed 7 bases at V and 2 bases at J, with 6 bases between. Per the germline V gene, CDR1 is MNHEY and CDR2 is SMNVEV (reference sequence).

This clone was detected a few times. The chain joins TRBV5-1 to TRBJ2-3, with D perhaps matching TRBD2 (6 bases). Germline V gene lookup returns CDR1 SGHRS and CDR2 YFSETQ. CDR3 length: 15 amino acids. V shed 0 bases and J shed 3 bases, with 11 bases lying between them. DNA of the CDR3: TGCGCCAGCAGCTTGGGAAACGGGGGAACAGATACGCAGTATTTT. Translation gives CASSLGNGGTDTQYF.

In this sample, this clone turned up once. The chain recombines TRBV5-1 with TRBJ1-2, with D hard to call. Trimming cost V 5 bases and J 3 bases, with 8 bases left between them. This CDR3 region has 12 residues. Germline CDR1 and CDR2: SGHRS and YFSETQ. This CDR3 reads CASRQTDYGYTF. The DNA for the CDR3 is TGCGCCAGCAGACAGACGGACTATGGCTACACCTTC.

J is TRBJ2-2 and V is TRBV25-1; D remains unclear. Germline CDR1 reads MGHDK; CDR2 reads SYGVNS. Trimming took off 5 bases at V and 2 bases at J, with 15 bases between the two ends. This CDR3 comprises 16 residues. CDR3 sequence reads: CASSLSRVENTGELFF. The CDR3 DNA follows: TGTGCCAGCAGTCTATCAAGGGTAGAAAACACCGGGGAGCTGTTTTTT.

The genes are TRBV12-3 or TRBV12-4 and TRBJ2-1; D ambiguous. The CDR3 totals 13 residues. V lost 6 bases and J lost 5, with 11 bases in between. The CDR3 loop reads CASSLARDNEQFF. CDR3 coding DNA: TGTGCCAGCAGCCTCGCTAGAGACAATGAGCAGTTCTTC.

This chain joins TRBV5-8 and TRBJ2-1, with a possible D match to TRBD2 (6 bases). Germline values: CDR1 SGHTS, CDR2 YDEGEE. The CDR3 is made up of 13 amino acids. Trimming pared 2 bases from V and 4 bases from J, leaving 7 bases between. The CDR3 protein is CASSFGGYNEQFF. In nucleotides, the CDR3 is TGTGCCAGCAGCTTTGGAGGGTACAATGAGCAGTTCTTC. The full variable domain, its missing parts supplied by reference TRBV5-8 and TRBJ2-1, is EAGVTQSPTHLIKTRGQQATLRCSPISGHTSVYWYQQALGLGLQFLLWYDEGEERNRGNFPPRFSGRQFPNYSSELNVNALELEDSALYLCASSFGGYNEQFFGPGTRLTVL.

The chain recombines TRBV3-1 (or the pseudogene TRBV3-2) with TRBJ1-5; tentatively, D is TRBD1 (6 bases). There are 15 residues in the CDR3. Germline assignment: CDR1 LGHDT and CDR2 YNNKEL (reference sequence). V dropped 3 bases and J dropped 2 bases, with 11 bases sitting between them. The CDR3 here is CASSHGGHGNQPQHF. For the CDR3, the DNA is TGTGCCAGCAGCCACGGGGGGCACGGCAATCAGCCCCAGCATTTT.

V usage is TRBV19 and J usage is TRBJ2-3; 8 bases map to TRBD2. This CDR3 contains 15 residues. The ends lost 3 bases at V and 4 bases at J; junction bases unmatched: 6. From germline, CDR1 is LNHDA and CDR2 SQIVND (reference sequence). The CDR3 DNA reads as TGTGCCAGTAGTATCGGGGGGGCCGGAGCAGATACGCAGTATTTT. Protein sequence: CASSIGGAGADTQYF.

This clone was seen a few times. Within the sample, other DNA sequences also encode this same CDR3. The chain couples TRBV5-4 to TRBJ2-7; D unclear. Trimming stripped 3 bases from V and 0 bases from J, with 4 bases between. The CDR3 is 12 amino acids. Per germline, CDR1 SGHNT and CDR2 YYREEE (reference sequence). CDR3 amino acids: CASSSSSYEQYF. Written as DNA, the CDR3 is TGTGCCAGCAGCTCGAGCTCCTACGAGCAGTACTTC.

The CDR3 loop is CASSRQVSSYEQYF. CDR3 sequence (DNA): TGTGCCAGTAGTAGACAGGTGAGCTCCTACGAGCAGTACTTC. The rearrangement links TRBV19 to TRBJ2-7; D possibly corresponds to TRBD1 (6 bases). CDR3 length equals 14 residues. The V end lost 4 bases, the J end lost 0 bases, and 10 bases lay between the germline ends. Germline V gene sequence: CDR1 LNHDA, CDR2 SQIVND (reference sequence).

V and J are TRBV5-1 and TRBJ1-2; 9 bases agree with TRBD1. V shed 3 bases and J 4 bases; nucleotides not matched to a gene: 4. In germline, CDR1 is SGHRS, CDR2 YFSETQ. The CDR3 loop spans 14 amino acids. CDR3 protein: CASSSPGQGYGYTF. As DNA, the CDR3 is TGCGCCAGCAGCTCGCCGGGACAGGGCTATGGCTACACCTTC.

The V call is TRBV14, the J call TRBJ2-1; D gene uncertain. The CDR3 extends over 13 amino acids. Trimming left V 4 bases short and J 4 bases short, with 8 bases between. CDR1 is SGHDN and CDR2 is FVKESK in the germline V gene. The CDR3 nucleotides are TGTGCCAGCAGCCGGGAAAGATACAATGAGCAGTTCTTC. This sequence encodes CASSRERYNEQFF.

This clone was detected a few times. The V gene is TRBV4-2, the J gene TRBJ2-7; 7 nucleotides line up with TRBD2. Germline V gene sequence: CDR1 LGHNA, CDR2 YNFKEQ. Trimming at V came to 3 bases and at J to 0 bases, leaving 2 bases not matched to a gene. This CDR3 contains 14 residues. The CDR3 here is CASSQRTSSYEQYF. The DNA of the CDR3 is TGTGCCAGCAGCCAGAGGACTAGCTCCTACGAGCAGTACTTC.

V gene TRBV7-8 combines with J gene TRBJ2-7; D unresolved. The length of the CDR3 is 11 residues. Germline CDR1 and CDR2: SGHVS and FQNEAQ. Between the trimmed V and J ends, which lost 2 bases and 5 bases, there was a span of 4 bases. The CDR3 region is CASSLSHEQYF. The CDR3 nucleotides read TGTGCCAGCAGCTTATCCCACGAGCAGTACTTC.

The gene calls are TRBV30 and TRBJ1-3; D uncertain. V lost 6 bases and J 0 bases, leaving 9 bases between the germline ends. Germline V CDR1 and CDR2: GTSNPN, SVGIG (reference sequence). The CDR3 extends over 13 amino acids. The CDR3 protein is CACLRDSGNTIYF. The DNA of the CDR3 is TGTGCCTGCCTGAGGGACTCTGGAAACACCATATATTTT.

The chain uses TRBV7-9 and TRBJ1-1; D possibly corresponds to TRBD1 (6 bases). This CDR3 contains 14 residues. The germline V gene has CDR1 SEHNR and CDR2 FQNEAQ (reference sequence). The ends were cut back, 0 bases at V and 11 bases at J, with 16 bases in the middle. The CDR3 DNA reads TGTGCCAGCAGCTTAGCGCAACAGGGTTGGGGGGCTTTCTTT. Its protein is CASSLAQQGWGAFF.

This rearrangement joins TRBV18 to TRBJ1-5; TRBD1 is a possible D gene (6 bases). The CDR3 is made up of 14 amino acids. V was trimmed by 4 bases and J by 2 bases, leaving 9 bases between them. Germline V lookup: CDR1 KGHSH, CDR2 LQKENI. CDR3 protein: CASSLRTGNQPQHF. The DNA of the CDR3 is TGTGCCAGCTCACTTCGGACAGGCAATCAGCCCCAGCATTTT.

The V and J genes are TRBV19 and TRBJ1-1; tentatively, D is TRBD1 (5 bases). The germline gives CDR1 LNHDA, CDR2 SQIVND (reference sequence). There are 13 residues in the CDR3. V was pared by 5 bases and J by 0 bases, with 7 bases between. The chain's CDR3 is CASSEQVNTEAFF. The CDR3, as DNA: TGTGCCAGTAGTGAACAGGTGAACACTGAAGCTTTCTTT.